The 18 T cell receptor beta chains below come from one sample, sequenced in a study of graft-versus-host responses after intestinal transplantation. For these TCRs, the target antigens are not known. The repertoire was sequenced with immunoSEQ multiplex PCR; TCRdb's copy has only in-frame clones and lacks some. Of some 140,000 clones in the sample, 90% to 95% were seen once. The sequencing used unstimulated CD4+ T cells sorted from spleen or lymph node cells, collected before intestinal transplant. The receptors stem from a human donor who received an intestinal transplant.

This chain's CDR3 is CASSLSRTGFNEQYF. The CDR3 DNA sequence: TGTGCCAGCAGCTTATCGCGGACAGGGTTTAACGAGCAGTACTTC. The chain carries TRBV5-4 and TRBJ2-7; 8 bases line up with TRBD1. CDR3 length equals 15 residues. V trimming: 2 bases; J trimming: 5 bases; junction bases outside the gene matches: 9. Per the germline V gene, CDR1 is SGHNT and CDR2 is YYREEE (reference sequence).

This chain joins TRBV5-1 and TRBJ1-1; D ambiguous. The V gene's germline CDR1 is SGHRS and CDR2 YFSETQ. V dropped 0 bases and J dropped 3 bases, with 6 bases sitting between them. This CDR3 comprises 13 residues. CDR3 region: CASSLDWDTEAFF. The DNA for the CDR3 is TGCGCCAGCAGCTTGGATTGGGACACTGAAGCTTTCTTT.

V usage is TRBV29-1 and J usage is TRBJ1-2; 8 nucleotides align to TRBD1. J was trimmed by 7 bases and V by 6 bases; bases with no gene match: 4. CDR1 SQVTM and CDR2 ANQGSEA come from the germline V gene. This CDR3 is 11 amino acids long. The CDR3 DNA reads as TGCAGCGTCGGACAGGGTTTTGGCTACACCTTC. Encoded protein: CSVGQGFGYTF.

V usage is TRBV11-3 and J usage is TRBJ2-2; no clear D gene. This CDR3 is built from 15 residues. Trimming left V 0 bases short and J 5 bases short, with 10 bases between. Germline lookup yields CDR1 SGHNT and CDR2 YENEEA. The CDR3 protein is CASSLDRLETGELFF. CDR3 nucleotide sequence: TGTGCCAGCAGCTTAGATCGTCTTGAAACCGGGGAGCTGTTTTTT.

This clone turned up a few times. The chain uses TRBV6-6 and TRBJ2-7; 9 nucleotides agree with TRBD2. The V gene's germline CDR1 is MNHNY and CDR2 SVGAGI (reference sequence). J gave up 7 bases and V 6 bases, and 7 bases lay outside the gene matches. The CDR3 has 13 amino acids. The CDR3 spells CASRDLAGREQYF. The DNA for the CDR3 is TGTGCCAGCAGGGACCTAGCGGGGCGAGAGCAGTACTTC.

The gene calls are TRBV5-1 and TRBJ2-1; the D gene is possibly TRBD1 (6 bases). The CDR3 runs to 14 residues. The V gene's germline CDR1 is SGHRS and CDR2 YFSETQ. V lost 0 bases to trimming and J lost 8 bases, with 12 bases between them. The CDR3 region has the DNA TGCGCCAGCAGCTTGGGGCAGGGGTTCGATGAGCAGTTCTTC. Amino acids: CASSLGQGFDEQFF.

The V call is TRBV5-1, the J call TRBJ2-2; 11 bases fit TRBD2. Germline V gene lookup returns CDR1 SGHRS and CDR2 YFSETQ. The V gene end was trimmed by 4 bases and the J gene end by 9 bases; junction bases not matched to a gene: 8. CDR3 length equals 15 residues. In DNA form, the CDR3 reads TGCGCCAGCAGCACGACTAGCGGGGACTACCGGGAGCTGTTTTTT. Translated: CASSTTSGDYRELFF.

On this clone: This CDR3 is also generated by other DNA sequences in the sample. DNA of the CDR3: TGCGCCAGCAGCCTTCAAGAGACCCAGTACTTC. It translates to CASSLQETQYF. J is TRBJ2-5 and V is TRBV5-1; D gene unclear. The V end was cut by 4 bases, the J end by 2 bases, with 3 bases between. Per germline, CDR1 SGHRS and CDR2 YFSETQ. CDR3 length: 11 amino acids.

This clone was observed a single time. The chain couples TRBV19 to TRBJ1-1; D unresolved. V lost 8 bases to trimming and J lost 6 bases, with 16 bases between them. Germline V gene sequence: CDR1 LNHDA, CDR2 SQIVND (reference sequence). The CDR3 is 13 amino acids. CDR3 amino acids: CASSYPGHAEAFF. The CDR3 DNA is TGTGCCAGTTCCTACCCTGGGCACGCTGAAGCTTTCTTT.

J is TRBJ1-3 and V is TRBV5-1, with 7 bases lining up with TRBD1. This CDR3 has 16 residues. The ends lost 0 bases at V and 3 bases at J; junction bases unmatched: 6. Per germline, CDR1 SGHRS and CDR2 YFSETQ. The CDR3 region is CASSLGGTEHGNTIYF. The CDR3, as DNA: TGCGCCAGCAGCTTGGGCGGGACAGAACATGGAAACACCATATATTTT.

The chain uses TRBV5-1 and TRBJ2-3; TRBD2 matches 8 bases. Unmatched junction bases numbered 7, after V lost 7 bases and J lost 0 bases. Germline V gene sequence: CDR1 SGHRS, CDR2 YFSETQ. This CDR3 spans 15 amino acids. In DNA, the CDR3 is TGCGCCAGCCTGCGCACGGGGGGGAGCACAGATACGCAGTATTTT. Its translation is CASLRTGGSTDTQYF.

The chain carries TRBV6-6 and TRBJ1-2, with D tentatively TRBD1 (5 bases). Germline CDR1 MNHNY, CDR2 SVGAGI (reference sequence). Trimming cost V 10 bases and J 5 bases, with 14 bases left between them. The CDR3 runs 12 residues. The CDR3 DNA reads TGTGCCACCAAGGAGGGACCTTATGGCTACACCTTC. It encodes CATKEGPYGYTF.

The chain couples TRBV4-2 to TRBJ1-4, with D possibly TRBD1 on 5 matching bases. This CDR3 has 16 residues. Germline V gives CDR1 LGHNA, CDR2 YNFKEQ. V lost 0 bases and J 0 bases, leaving 8 bases between the germline ends. The CDR3 DNA sequence: TGTGCCAGCAGCCAAGATCTAGGGGCAACTAATGAAAAACTGTTTTTT. Residues: CASSQDLGATNEKLFF.

This chain connects TRBV7-2 to TRBJ2-2, with 10 bases that match TRBD2. The V and J ends lost 5 bases and 5 bases, in that order; junction bases with no gene match: 8. The germline V gene encodes CDR1 SGHTA and CDR2 FQGNSA. There are 16 residues in the CDR3. CDR3 sequence (DNA): TGTGCCAGCAGCACAGCAGCGGGAGGGTATACCGGGGAGCTGTTTTTT. Translation: CASSTAAGGYTGELFF.

The J gene is TRBJ2-5, the V gene TRBV6-5; D gene uncertain. The CDR3 runs to 15 residues. Germline V lookup: CDR1 MNHEY, CDR2 SVGAGI. V shed 4 bases and J shed 0 bases, with 12 bases lying between them. CDR3 nucleotides: TGTGCCAGCAGTTCGACATATATCCACCAAGAGACCCAGTACTTC. Its protein product is CASSSTYIHQETQYF.

This chain links TRBV2 with TRBJ2-1; 8 nucleotides agree with TRBD1. Germline CDR1 reads SNHLY; CDR2 reads FYNNEI. V was clipped by 7 bases and J by 6 bases; unmatched bases: 11. CDR3 size: 15 residues. CDR3 sequence (DNA): TGTGCCAGCACCCTCGATGGACAGGGCCTCAATGAGCAGTTCTTC. This gives the protein CASTLDGQGLNEQFF.

The chain couples TRBV19 to TRBJ2-1; D might be TRBD1 (5 bases). The CDR3 contains 13 residues. The V gene lost 9 bases and the J gene lost 4 bases, with 13 bases spanning the gap. Per the germline V gene, CDR1 is LNHDA and CDR2 is SQIVND (reference sequence). The CDR3 protein is CASRVAGYNEQFF. CDR3 coding DNA: TGTGCCAGCCGGGTGGCAGGGTACAATGAGCAGTTCTTC.

J is TRBJ2-3 and V is TRBV11-3; TRBD1 agrees at 8 bases. V gave up 5 bases and J gave up 2 bases; unmatched junction bases: 9. CDR3 size: 16 residues. Looked up from germline, CDR1 is SGHNT and CDR2 is YENEEA. The CDR3 bases are TGTGCCAGCAGCCCACCGGGACAGGTTTCCACAGATACGCAGTATTTT. Encoded protein: CASSPPGQVSTDTQYF. The full variable domain, completed using reference TRBV11-3 and TRBJ2-3, is EAGVVQSPRYKIIEKKQPVAFWCNPISGHNTLYWYLQNLGQGPELLIRYENEEAVDDSQLPKDRFSAERLKGVDSTLKIQPAELGDSAVYLCASSPPGQVSTDTQYFGPGTRLTVL.